This TCR beta chain was documented in a study of T cell responses to AZD1222 COVID-19 vaccine. A remark on this clone: What it recognizes is unknown.

The V end was cut by 4 bases, the J end by 0 bases, with 22 bases between. The CDR3 spans 18 residues. Per germline, CDR1 SGHRS and CDR2 YFSETQ. Study-wide results and limits: Regions left unmutated in variants are reportedly the target of nearly half of spike-specific TCRs. Elevations in Spike-specific TCR breadth and depth followed administration of two AZD1222 doses. In a largely white British group with more females than males, clonal diversity was possibly underestimated. Repertoires were obtained solely post-peak T cell response.

Clones were read by immunoSEQ multiplex PCR, and TCRdb kept only the in-frame ones, dropping some. This sample has approximately 190,000 clones, with 90% to 95% found just once. The chain is built from TRBV5-1 and TRBJ1-2, with D uncertain. This specimen was peripheral blood, taken 28 days after the second dose of the MenACWY control vaccine. This receptor was obtained from an adult who received the MenACWY meningococcal vaccine as a control. The CDR3 region has the DNA TGCGCCAGCAGCCGGAACCCTTCGGGCAGCACCTCTAACTATGGCTACACCTTC. This gives the protein CASSRNPSGSTSNYGYTF.